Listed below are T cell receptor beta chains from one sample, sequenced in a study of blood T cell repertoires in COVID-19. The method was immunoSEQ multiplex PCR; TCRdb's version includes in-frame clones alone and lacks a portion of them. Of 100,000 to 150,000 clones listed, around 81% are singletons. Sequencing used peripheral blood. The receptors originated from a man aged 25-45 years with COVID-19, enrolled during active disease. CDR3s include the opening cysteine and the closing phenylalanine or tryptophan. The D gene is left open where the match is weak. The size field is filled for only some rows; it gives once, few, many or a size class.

CDR3nt: TGTGCCAGCAGTTACAGACAGGGTGGAGTAAACACTGAAGCTTTCTTT
CDR3aa: CASSYRQGGVNTEAFF
v_gene: TRBV6-5
len: 16
abundance: -
j_gene: TRBJ1-1
d_gene: TRBD1

CDR3nt: TGCGCCAGCAGCGCCCTCCGGGGGGAGATCGCCGGGGAGCTGTTTTTT
CDR3aa: CASSALRGEIAGELFF
v_gene: TRBV5-1
len: 16
abundance: -
j_gene: TRBJ2-2
d_gene: TRBD2

CDR3nt: TGTGCCAGCAGTTTAAGCGGGGGGCCCCTCTATGGCTACACCTTC
CDR3aa: CASSLSGGPLYGYTF
v_gene: TRBV27
len: 15
abundance: -
j_gene: TRBJ1-2
d_gene: -

CDR3nt: TGCGCCAGCAGCCACCCGGGACAGGGATTCTATGGCTACACCTTC
CDR3aa: CASSHPGQGFYGYTF
v_gene: TRBV4-1
len: 15
abundance: once
j_gene: TRBJ1-2
d_gene: TRBD1

CDR3nt: TGTGCCAGTAGAGGAAGGGGCTCCTACGAGCAGTACTTC
CDR3aa: CASRGRGSYEQYF
v_gene: TRBV19
len: 13
abundance: -
j_gene: TRBJ2-7
d_gene: -

CDR3nt: TGTGCCAGCAGCTTAGGACACCTGAACACTGAAGCTTTCTTT
CDR3aa: CASSLGHLNTEAFF
v_gene: TRBV7-2
len: 14
abundance: -
j_gene: TRBJ1-1
d_gene: -

CDR3nt: TGTGCCTGTAGTCTAGAGTTGGTGGCCGGGGCCCAGTACTTC
CDR3aa: CACSLELVAGAQYF
v_gene: TRBV30
len: 14
abundance: -
j_gene: TRBJ2-5
d_gene: -

CDR3nt: TGTGCCATCAGTCCGGGACAGGGAGCCAATGAGCAGTTCTTC
CDR3aa: CAISPGQGANEQFF
v_gene: TRBV10-3
len: 14
abundance: -
j_gene: TRBJ2-1
d_gene: TRBD1

CDR3nt: TGTGCCAGCAGCCAATTGGAGGACAGTGTCGAGACCCAGTACTTC
CDR3aa: CASSQLEDSVETQYF
v_gene: TRBV4-2
len: 15
abundance: -
j_gene: TRBJ2-5
d_gene: -

CDR3nt: TGTGCCAGCAGCCCCAACAGGGGTGGTGAAGCTTTCTTT
CDR3aa: CASSPNRGGEAFF
v_gene: TRBV7-9
len: 13
abundance: -
j_gene: TRBJ1-1
d_gene: TRBD1

CDR3nt: TGTGCCAGCAGCCCAAGGAGGGGTATCGCCACTGAAGCTTTCTTT
CDR3aa: CASSPRRGIATEAFF
v_gene: TRBV7-9
len: 15
abundance: -
j_gene: TRBJ1-1
d_gene: -

CDR3nt: TGTGCCAGCAGCCGTACAGGGGGCGAGACTGAAGCTTTCTTT
CDR3aa: CASSRTGGETEAFF
v_gene: TRBV2
len: 14
abundance: -
j_gene: TRBJ1-1
d_gene: TRBD1

CDR3nt: TGTGCCAGCAGCCATACCGGGGGGCCCCAGCATTTT
CDR3aa: CASSHTGGPQHF
v_gene: TRBV7-9
len: 12
abundance: -
j_gene: TRBJ1-5
d_gene: -

CDR3nt: TGTGCCAGCAGTTACTCCCAGGGGTCGAGCGGCTACACCTTC
CDR3aa: CASSYSQGSSGYTF
v_gene: TRBV6-5
len: 14
abundance: -
j_gene: TRBJ1-2
d_gene: -

CDR3nt: TGTGCCAGCAGCCGGGACAGGGGGCCTAATGAAAAACTGTTTTTT
CDR3aa: CASSRDRGPNEKLFF
v_gene: TRBV6-5
len: 15
abundance: -
j_gene: TRBJ1-4
d_gene: TRBD1

CDR3nt: TGTGCCAGCAGCTTCGGGTGGAGCTCTGGAAACACCATATATTTT
CDR3aa: CASSFGWSSGNTIYF
v_gene: TRBV5-4
len: 15
abundance: few
j_gene: TRBJ1-3
d_gene: -

CDR3nt: TGTGCCACCCGGACAGCTCTTTTGGATGGCTACACCTTC
CDR3aa: CATRTALLDGYTF
v_gene: TRBV24-1
len: 13
abundance: -
j_gene: TRBJ1-2
d_gene: -

CDR3nt: TGTGCCAGCAGTTACTCAACAGGACAGGGGTCCACTGAAGCTTTCTTT
CDR3aa: CASSYSTGQGSTEAFF
v_gene: TRBV6-6
len: 16
abundance: once
j_gene: TRBJ1-1
d_gene: TRBD1

CDR3nt: TGTGCCAGCAGCTTAGCCCCCCGGCAGGCTGGAAACACCATATATTTT
CDR3aa: CASSLAPRQAGNTIYF
v_gene: TRBV11-2
len: 16
abundance: -
j_gene: TRBJ1-3
d_gene: -